This is a list of T cell receptor beta chains from one sample in a study of naive and memory T cell subsets. TCRdb reprocessed the UMI-ligation and nested PCR reads via MiXCR and lists one record per CDR3 protein. This table holds some 150,000 distinct CDR3 sequences, over 15% found once. Input material: naive CD4+ T cells from blood. These receptors were obtained from a human donor in good health. Both conserved end residues are part of each CDR3. The D gene is left open where the match is weak. Rows may omit the clone size; those that give it use once, few, many or a size class.

size: few
J: TRBJ1-2
D: -
V: TRBV5-1
CDR3: CASSYGGNYGYTF
DNA: TGCGCCAGCAGCTATGGAGGGAACTATGGCTACACCTTC

size: many
J: TRBJ2-3
D: -
V: TRBV18
CDR3: CASSPPTGLRTQYF
DNA: TGTGCCAGCTCACCACCAACGGGGCTCCGTACGCAGTATTTT

size: -
J: TRBJ2-7
D: TRBD2
V: TRBV28
CDR3: CASSLQGTSAFEQYF
DNA: TGTGCCAGCAGTTTACAGGGGACTAGCGCTTTCGAGCAGTACTTC

size: -
J: TRBJ2-7
D: -
V: TRBV4-2
CDR3: CASSKESRYEQYF
DNA: TGTGCCAGCAGCAAAGAATCGCGTTACGAGCAGTACTTC

size: -
J: TRBJ2-5
D: TRBD2
V: TRBV20-1
CDR3: CSARAIAGGGETQYF
DNA: TGCAGTGCTAGAGCTATAGCGGGAGGGGGAGAGACCCAGTACTTC

size: -
J: TRBJ2-3
D: TRBD1
V: TRBV28
CDR3: CATATGGTDTQYF
DNA: TGTGCCACCGCGACAGGGGGCACAGATACGCAGTATTTT

size: few
J: TRBJ2-1
D: TRBD2
V: TRBV12-3/TRBV12-4
CDR3: CASSGLAGGKRGDEQFF
DNA: TGTGCCAGCAGCGGACTAGCGGGAGGGAAGAGGGGGGATGAGCAGTTCTTC

size: -
J: TRBJ2-5
D: -
V: TRBV20-1
CDR3: CSAINPGGQRQETQYF
DNA: TGCAGTGCTATCAATCCCGGGGGACAGCGGCAAGAGACCCAGTACTTC

size: many
J: TRBJ2-5
D: TRBD2
V: TRBV12-3/TRBV12-4
CDR3: CASSPSGQETQYF
DNA: TGTGCCAGCAGTCCTAGCGGCCAAGAGACCCAGTACTTC

size: few
J: TRBJ2-1
D: TRBD2
V: TRBV5-1
CDR3: CASSLAGVAGDLKGQFF
DNA: TGCGCCAGCAGCTTGGCCGGGGTAGCGGGGGACTTGAAGGGGCAGTTCTTC

size: -
J: TRBJ2-5
D: -
V: TRBV20-1
CDR3: CSARGGSYPETQYF
DNA: TGCAGTGCTAGAGGTGGGAGTTACCCCGAGACCCAGTACTTC

size: -
J: TRBJ2-6
D: TRBD1
V: TRBV12-3/TRBV12-4
CDR3: CASSSDRESSGANVLTF
DNA: TGTGCCAGCAGTTCGGACAGGGAAAGCTCTGGGGCCAACGTCCTGACTTTC

size: once
J: TRBJ2-1
D: -
V: TRBV7-6
CDR3: CASSLRSSSLNEQFF
DNA: TGTGCCAGCAGCTTAAGATCTTCCTCGTTAAATGAGCAGTTCTTC

size: few
J: TRBJ1-5
D: TRBD1
V: TRBV20-1
CDR3: CSARVGTGLYRNNQPQHF
DNA: TGCAGTGCTAGAGTCGGGACAGGCCTTTATAGAAACAATCAGCCCCAGCATTTT

size: -
J: TRBJ2-5
D: TRBD1
V: TRBV5-1
CDR3: CASTRRQGASETQYF
DNA: TGCGCCAGCACGCGGAGACAGGGGGCTTCGGAGACCCAGTACTTC

size: few
J: TRBJ2-3
D: TRBD1
V: TRBV12-3/TRBV12-4
CDR3: CASSKGQYTDTQYF
DNA: TGTGCCAGCAGTAAGGGACAGTACACAGATACGCAGTATTTT

size: -
J: TRBJ2-1
D: -
V: TRBV4-2
CDR3: CASSPSQAALANEQFF
DNA: TGTGCCAGCAGCCCCTCCCAAGCGGCCTTAGCCAATGAGCAGTTCTTC

size: -
J: TRBJ2-1
D: -
V: TRBV24-1
CDR3: CATSDSSEAGRYNEQFF
DNA: TGTGCCACCAGTGATTCTTCGGAGGCTGGCAGATACAATGAGCAGTTCTTC

size: -
J: TRBJ2-3
D: TRBD2
V: TRBV24-1
CDR3: CATSDPLAAREDTQYF
DNA: TGTGCCACCAGTGATCCACTAGCGGCCCGCGAGGATACGCAGTATTTT

size: many
J: TRBJ2-3
D: -
V: TRBV7-2
CDR3: CASSRYPSGTDTQYF
DNA: TGTGCCAGCAGCCGTTATCCTAGCGGCACAGATACGCAGTATTTT

size: -
J: TRBJ1-3
D: -
V: TRBV3-1
CDR3: CASSQGVGNLGSTIYF
DNA: TGTGCCAGCAGCCAAGGTGTTGGCAACCTGGGCAGCACCATATATTTT

size: once
J: TRBJ2-5
D: TRBD2
V: TRBV5-4
CDR3: CASSSGGHGQETQYF
DNA: TGTGCCAGCAGCTCGGGGGGTCACGGGCAAGAGACCCAGTACTTC

size: -
J: TRBJ1-2
D: -
V: TRBV7-2
CDR3: CASSQPALRPSYGYTF
DNA: TGTGCCAGCAGTCAACCCGCTCTCAGGCCCAGCTATGGCTACACCTTC

size: many
J: TRBJ2-3
D: -
V: TRBV10-1
CDR3: CASSEGGVDTQYF
DNA: TGCGCCAGCAGTGAAGGGGGAGTAGATACGCAGTATTTT

size: once
J: TRBJ1-5
D: -
V: TRBV5-1
CDR3: CASSLERQDSNQPQHF
DNA: TGCGCCAGCAGCTTGGAGCGGCAGGATAGCAATCAGCCCCAGCATTTT

size: few
J: TRBJ2-1
D: TRBD1
V: TRBV19
CDR3: CASSRDRGPNEQFF
DNA: TGTGCCAGTAGTAGGGACAGGGGGCCAAATGAGCAGTTCTTC

size: few
J: TRBJ2-7
D: -
V: TRBV12-3/TRBV12-4
CDR3: CASSLTVSYEQYF
DNA: TGTGCCAGCAGTTTGACAGTCTCCTACGAGCAGTACTTC

size: few
J: TRBJ2-1
D: -
V: TRBV12-3/TRBV12-4
CDR3: CASSPQTSNTYNEQFF
DNA: TGTGCCAGCAGTCCCCAGACTAGTAACACCTACAATGAGCAGTTCTTC

size: -
J: TRBJ2-7
D: -
V: TRBV10-3
CDR3: CAIRGDAVPNEQYF
DNA: TGTGCCATCAGGGGAGACGCGGTCCCAAACGAGCAGTACTTC